This paragraph covers one T cell receptor (beta chain) sequence. The CDR3 extends 3 residues past the end of the read, so its final part is completed from the germline J gene. CDR3 length: 14 amino acids. Deletions cut 0 bases from V and 2 bases from J, with 5 bases between. Germline V gene sequence: CDR1 SGHRS, CDR2 YFSETQ. The entry originates in a study of T cells in women clearing cervical HPV infection. The protocol was immunoSEQ multiplex PCR, while the TCRdb copy is restricted to in-frame clones and leaves out a portion. This sample's table reports tens of thousands of clones. The chain has TRBV5-1 and TRBJ2-2, with no clear D. Sequences were obtained from blood buffy coat. This TCR came from a woman aged 18 to 75 with a cervical HPV16 infection that either progressed to CIN3+ or cleared (not recorded which). The CDR3 DNA, read in part, is TGCGCCAGCAGCTTGGCCGTCAACACCGGGGAG. This codes for CASSLAVNTGE. The full CDR3 protein is CASSLAVNTGELFF.